This record looks at one T cell receptor beta chain sequence and its context. CDR1 is SGHNT, CDR2 YENEEA, per germline. The CDR3 has 14 residues. Trimming cost V 4 bases and J 3 bases; bases outside gene matches: 1. This entry comes from a study of blood T cell repertoires in COVID-19. TCRdb's copy holds only in-frame clones and misses some; the assay was immunoSEQ multiplex PCR. The sample holds about 38,000 clones, less than 90% seen once. This sequence joins TRBV11-3 and TRBJ2-5; 11 nucleotides agree with TRBD2. The TCR comes from a man in his 60s with COVID-19, enrolled during active disease. The sample taken for sequencing was peripheral blood. In DNA, the CDR3 is TGTGCCAGCAGCTCGGGACTAGCGGAAGAGACCCAGTACTTC. It is translated as CASSSGLAEETQYF.